One TCR beta chain is described in this entry. As yet, its antigen is unknown. This CDR3 has 14 amino acids. The germline V gene has CDR1 DFQATT and CDR2 SNEGSKA (reference sequence). The record originates from a study of CXCR3-negative and CXCR3-positive naive CD8 T cells. Whole-study results and caveats: Against CXCR3-negative naive cells, CXCR3-positive naive cells showed more hydrophobic TRB CDR3s. Relative to memory CD8+ cells, whose diversity was much lower, both naive subsets had comparably high diversity.

Sorting was done in triplicate for each CD8+ T cell subset (approximately 300,000 cells each). Phenotypically, naive CD8+ T cells corresponded to CD45RO-CCR7+CD27+CD95-. UMI-labeled 5' RACE yielded the TRB cDNA libraries. TCRdb processed the 5' RACE reads again and assigns one entry to each CDR3 protein, with no DNA. The specimen's table records around 140,000 distinct CDR3 sequences. J is TRBJ2-1 and V is TRBV20-1. The sequence came from a human donor in good health. Some clones in this sample may be carry-over from other donors' samples. Sequencing was done on a sample of naive CXCR3+ CD8+ T cells from blood. Regarding subset: CD45RO-CCR7+CD27+CD95- naive CD8+ T cells expressing CXCR3 (TNR3+). The CDR3 reads CSARVEEAYNEQFF.